A single sample is the source of the 8 T cell receptor beta chains below, sequenced in a study of CD8+CD57+ T cells in acquired aplastic anemia. Genomic DNA templated the TCR beta VDJ and CDR3 profiling. TCRdb redid the calling of the reads with MiXCR, one entry per CDR3 protein. Here the sample spans some 410,000 distinct CDR3 sequences, 65% to 80% being singletons. The specimen was sorted CD4+, CD8+, or CD8+CD57+ T cells (not recorded which) from PBMCs. The source of these receptors is a human donor in good health, serving as a control.

This clonotype was observed a handful of times. The chain combines TRBV5-1 with TRBJ2-3; TRBD1 agrees at 7 bases. Trimming cost V 4 bases and J 3 bases; bases outside gene matches: 11. Germline assignment: CDR1 SGHRS and CDR2 YFSETQ. The CDR3 length is 16 residues. The CDR3: CASSALGTATTDTQYF. The CDR3 DNA sequence: TGCGCCAGCAGCGCACTCGGGACAGCCACTACAGATACGCAGTATTTT.

For this clonotype: This may arise from a read error, as a much more abundant clone is one base away. This sequence joins TRBV6-2 or TRBV6-3 and TRBJ2-5, with D maybe TRBD2 (5 bases). With the DNA end fitting TRBJ2-7 better, the J assignment may be wrong. Looked up from germline, CDR1 is MNHEY and CDR2 is SVGEGT. CDR3 length: 15 residues. The CDR3 nucleotides are TGTGCCAGCAGTTACCCGGGAACCGGGGTATACGAGCAGTACTTC. Translation: CASSYPGTGVYEQYF.

About this clonotype itself: One end of the junction does not line up with germline, which may come from a read error. The rearrangement uses TRBV10-3 and TRBJ1-6; D unresolved. CDR1 and CDR2 (germline): ENHRY, SYGVKD. The CDR3 length is 15 residues. Here the CDR3 reads CASDRGGSAESPLHF. The CDR3 DNA reads as TGTGCCAGTGACCGGGGTGGGTCCGCTGAATCACCTCTCCACTTT.

This sequence joins TRBV11-3 and TRBJ2-3, with 15 bases that match TRBD2. Germline assignment: CDR1 SGHNT and CDR2 YENEEA. J lost 1 base, V lost 4 bases, and 6 bases had no gene match. The CDR3 loop spans 18 amino acids. CDR3 region: CASSSGLAGGPGTDTQYF. CDR3 DNA sequence: TGTGCCAGCAGCTCCGGACTAGCGGGGGGGCCGGGCACAGATACGCAGTATTTT. The full variable domain, with the rest looked up from reference TRBV11-3 and TRBJ2-3, is EAGVVQSPRYKIIEKKQPVAFWCNPISGHNTLYWYLQNLGQGPELLIRYENEEAVDDSQLPKDRFSAERLKGVDSTLKIQPAELGDSAVYLCASSSGLAGGPGTDTQYFGPGTRLTVL.

The chain links TRBV9 to TRBJ1-2; D remains ambiguous. The V end lost 4 bases, the J end lost 12 bases, and 25 bases lay between the germline ends. This CDR3 has 15 residues. The V gene's germline CDR1 is SGDLS and CDR2 YYNGEE. The CDR3, as DNA: TGTGCCAGCAGCTACCGCGGGGAACTGAACTACGAGCACACCTTC. This translates into CASSYRGELNYEHTF.

This clonotype was seen just once. The chain carries TRBV5-6 and TRBJ2-7; no reliable D call. V was pared by 4 bases and J by 5 bases, with 10 bases between. The CDR3 has 12 amino acids. Germline V gene sequence: CDR1 SGHDT, CDR2 YYEEEE. In DNA, the CDR3 is TGTGCCAGCAGCAATCGCGCCGACGAGCAGTACTTC. This sequence encodes CASSNRADEQYF.

A few counts support this clonotype. CDR3 in amino acids: CASSLTRMADSPLHF. The CDR3 region has the DNA TGTGCCAGCAGCTTAACACGGATGGCTGATTCACCCCTCCACTTT. The V gene is TRBV7-3, the J gene TRBJ1-6; D is unclear. V lost 0 bases, J lost 8 bases, and 11 bases lay in between. CDR1 SGHTA and CDR2 FQGTGA come from the germline V gene. The CDR3 is made up of 15 amino acids.

At least ten counts were recorded for this clonotype. This rearrangement joins TRBV12-3 or TRBV12-4 to TRBJ2-3, with TRBD2 matching 11 bases. This CDR3 is built from 15 residues. J was trimmed by 8 bases and V by 6 bases; bases with no gene match: 10. The DNA for the CDR3 is TGTGCCAGCAGGCCTAGCGGGGGGTTCTCCGGTACGCAGTATTTT. Translated, it gives CASRPSGGFSGTQYF.